These T cell receptor beta chains were read from a single sample in a study of blood T cell repertoires in COVID-19. Data came from immunoSEQ multiplex PCR; TCRdb stores just in-frame clones and leaves some out. The sample has 95,000 to 150,000 clones, over 65% seen once; the top ten hold more than 0.75%. Sequenced input: peripheral blood. These receptors originate from a human donor with acute or convalescent COVID-19. The donor label of this sample is uncertain. Each CDR3 is given with its conserved first and last residue. D genes are given only for firm matches. Clone size appears in some rows only: once, few, many, or a class for an expanded clone.

CASFPERGRPGELFF TGTGCCAGCTTCCCGGAGCGGGGGCGGCCCGGGGAGCTGTTTTTT . TRBD2 TRBJ2-2 TRBV7-9
CATKGALAGGYNEQFF TGTGCCACCAAGGGGGCCCTAGCGGGGGGATACAATGAGCAGTTCTTC few TRBD2 TRBJ2-1 TRBV10-3
CASSSSGTGVSRAFF TGTGCCAGCAGTTCCTCTGGGACAGGGGTCTCGAGAGCTTTCTTT . TRBD1 TRBJ1-1 TRBV6-5
CASSPWTGKQETQYF TGTGCCAGCAGCCCTTGGACAGGCAAACAAGAGACCCAGTACTTC . TRBD1 TRBJ2-5 TRBV9
CASSIRAGGTDTQYF TGTGCCAGTAGTATCAGAGCGGGGGGCACAGATACGCAGTATTTT once TRBD2 TRBJ2-3 TRBV19
CASRMGQGSSEKLFF TGTGCCAGCAGAATGGGACAGGGTTCTTCGGAAAAACTGTTTTTT . TRBD1 TRBJ1-4 TRBV7-9
CASSTRQDLHYTF TGTGCCAGCAGTACCCGACAGGATTTGCACTACACCTTC few . TRBJ1-2 TRBV12-3/TRBV12-4
CASSPMISAYGYNEQFF TGTGCCAGCAGCCCCATGATAAGCGCTTACGGGTACAATGAGCAGTTCTTC . . TRBJ2-1 TRBV4-2
CASRYAQGRGYTF TGTGCCAGCAGATACGCACAGGGTAGGGGCTACACCTTC . . TRBJ1-2 TRBV2
CAWRRVIREDSPLHF TGTGCCTGGAGACGGGTGATTCGCGAGGATTCACCCCTCCACTTT . . TRBJ1-6 TRBV30
CASSQTPGSGAGELFF TGCGCCAGCAGTCAAACACCGGGATCTGGGGCCGGGGAGCTGTTTTTT . . TRBJ2-2 TRBV5-1
CASRRLDRGRPRRGIHILAIYF TGTGCAAGTCGCAGGTTAGACAGGGGGAGACCCCGGCGAGGGATACATATTTTGGCCATATATTTT . . TRBJ1-3 TRBV12-2
CASSLLGQGNTGELFF TGTGCCAGCAGTTTACTTGGACAGGGAAACACCGGGGAGCTGTTTTTT few TRBD1 TRBJ2-2 TRBV27
CASGWDSHGELFF TGTGCTAGTGGTTGGGACAGTCACGGGGAGCTGTTTTTT few TRBD1 TRBJ2-2 TRBV12-5
CASSLAGLPNTEAFF TGTGCCAGCAGTTTAGCAGGGCTTCCGAACACTGAAGCTTTCTTT once . TRBJ1-1 TRBV6-6
CASSSGQNNQPQHF TGTGCCAGCAGCTCAGGACAGAACAATCAGCCCCAGCATTTT . . TRBJ1-5 TRBV5-6
CASSVYDDRVYEQYF TGCGCCAGCAGTGTATATGATGACAGGGTCTACGAGCAGTACTTC . TRBD1 TRBJ2-7 TRBV10-2
CASSSGTLNSPLHF TGCGCCAGCAGCTCCGGGACATTAAATTCACCCCTCCACTTT once . TRBJ1-6 TRBV5-1
CASSAGTMGRYF TGTGCCAGCAGCGCCGGGACTATGGGCCGGTACTTC . TRBD2 TRBJ2-5 TRBV12-3/TRBV12-4
CASSQERVVGGPVNEQFF TGTGCCAGCAGCCAAGAACGGGTGGTCGGGGGGCCGGTCAATGAGCAGTTCTTC . . TRBJ2-1 TRBV4-2
CASSELGLGPYNEQFF TGCGCCAGCAGTGAGCTAGGACTAGGACCTTACAATGAGCAGTTCTTC . TRBD2 TRBJ2-1 TRBV10-1
CASSRDQGNEKLFF TGTGCCAGCTCACGGGATCAGGGGAATGAAAAACTGTTTTTT many . TRBJ1-4 TRBV18
CASSRVGNTIYF TGTGCCAGCAGCCGCGTTGGAAACACCATATATTTT few . TRBJ1-3 TRBV12-3/TRBV12-4
CASSPISGQGFTGELFF TGTGCCAGCAGCCCTATTTCGGGACAGGGATTCACCGGGGAGCTGTTTTTT many TRBD1 TRBJ2-2 TRBV11-2
CASSQGQGGRTGELFF TGCGCCAGCAGCCAAGGACAGGGTGGACGCACCGGGGAGCTGTTTTTT . TRBD1 TRBJ2-2 TRBV5-1
CASSPGQGNTEAFF TGTGCCAGCTCACCGGGACAGGGAAACACTGAAGCTTTCTTT . TRBD1 TRBJ1-1 TRBV18
CASSSDWNTEAFF TGTGCCAGCAGCTCGGACTGGAACACTGAAGCTTTCTTT . . TRBJ1-1 TRBV7-9
CASSVGQAANNEQFF TGTGCCAGCAGCGTGGGGCAGGCGGCTAACAATGAGCAGTTCTTC . . TRBJ2-1 TRBV9
CASSPPDSFQETQYF TGCGCCAGCAGCCCCCCGGACAGCTTCCAAGAGACCCAGTACTTC . . TRBJ2-5 TRBV5-1
CASSRTGGAEAFF TGTGCCAGCAGCCGGACAGGGGGAGCTGAAGCTTTCTTT . TRBD1 TRBJ1-1 TRBV2
CATSDSDRIETQYF TGTGCCACCAGTGACTCTGACAGGATCGAGACCCAGTACTTC once . TRBJ2-5 TRBV24-1
CASDYADTGELFF TGTGCCAGCGACTACGCGGACACCGGGGAGCTGTTTTTT . . TRBJ2-2 TRBV2
CASLRQDRSGANVLTF TGTGCCAGCCTCAGACAAGATCGCTCTGGGGCCAACGTCCTGACTTTC . . TRBJ2-6 TRBV21-1
CASRFRTGYGYTF TGTGCCAGCAGATTCCGGACAGGTTATGGCTACACCTTC . TRBD1 TRBJ1-2 TRBV6-5
CASSPRDSHYEQYF TGTGCCAGCAGCCCCCGGGACAGCCACTACGAGCAGTACTTC few TRBD1 TRBJ2-7 TRBV7-9
CSVRQGEETQYF TGCAGCGTTCGACAGGGGGAAGAGACCCAGTACTTC . TRBD1 TRBJ2-5 TRBV29-1
CASSEFIGTGDNEQFF TGCGCCAGCAGTGAATTTATCGGGACAGGGGACAATGAGCAGTTCTTC . TRBD1 TRBJ2-1 TRBV10-1
CASSEWDRGNSPLHF TGTGCCAGCAGTGAGTGGGACAGGGGTAATTCACCCCTCCACTTT . TRBD1 TRBJ1-6 TRBV2
CASSYSGGAQETQYF TGTGCCAGCAGCTATAGCGGGGGGGCCCAAGAGACCCAGTACTTC . TRBD2 TRBJ2-5 TRBV11-2
CSARQVMNTEAFF TGCAGCGCCCGACAGGTGATGAACACTGAAGCTTTCTTT . . TRBJ1-1 TRBV29-1
CASSLGSRALAGTDTQYF TGTGCCAGCAGCTTAGGTTCCAGGGCGCTAGCGGGGACAGATACGCAGTATTTT . TRBD2 TRBJ2-3 TRBV7-6
CSVDTLYEQYF TGCAGCGTCGACACCCTCTACGAGCAGTACTTC . . TRBJ2-7 TRBV29-1